These 10 T cell receptor beta chains were all obtained from the same sample, sequenced in a study of T-cell reconstitution after alpha-beta-depleted transplantation in children. Unique molecular identifiers were built into the TCRbeta library. TCRdb reprocessed the PCR reads via MiXCR and lists one record per CDR3 protein. The sample has roughly 280,000 distinct CDR3 sequences, more than 9% seen once. The starting material was peripheral blood, obtained 180 days after TCRalphabeta/CD19-depleted stem cell transplant. The receptors derive from a male patient between 2 and 10 years old who had a stem cell transplant for chronic granulomatous disease, so the T cells may come from the graft donor.

This clonotype was recorded many times. Here the CDR3 reads CASSFETGRKADTQYF. The CDR3 nucleotides are TGTGCCAGCAGTTTCGAGACAGGGAGGAAGGCAGATACGCAGTATTTT. The chain is built from TRBV27 and TRBJ2-3; maybe TRBD1 (7 bases). Germline CDR1 is MNHEY and CDR2 is SMNVEV (reference sequence). CDR3 length equals 16 residues. Trimming pared 3 bases from V and 4 bases from J, leaving 17 bases between.

This clonotype was detected ten times or more. This chain uses TRBV12-3 or TRBV12-4 with TRBJ2-1; D possibly corresponds to TRBD1 (6 bases). V was clipped by 6 bases and J by 12 bases, with 21 bases between them. This CDR3 has 14 residues. The CDR3 sequence is CASSKADSPWGQFF. CDR3 bases: TGTGCCAGCAGCAAAGCGGACAGCCCGTGGGGGCAGTTCTTC.

This clonotype was found many times. The J gene is TRBJ1-1, the V gene TRBV9; 10 bases line up with TRBD1. This CDR3 spans 14 amino acids. After removal of 4 bases from V and 8 bases from J, the junction contained 8 bases not matched to a gene. From germline, CDR1 is SGDLS and CDR2 YYNGEE. The CDR3: CASSPRTGGPEAFF. CDR3 nucleotides: TGTGCCAGCAGCCCAAGGACAGGGGGGCCAGAAGCTTTCTTT.

Remarks on this clonotype: Since a much larger clone is just one base distant, this may be a read error. This chain connects TRBV4-1 to TRBJ1-1; D unresolved. In germline, CDR1 is MGHRA, CDR2 YSYEKL. The CDR3 contains 13 residues. DNA for the CDR3: TGCGCCAGCGGCCAGAGAGACCGCACTGAAGCTTTCTTT. Translated: CASGQRDRTEAFF.

Many counts were recorded for this clonotype. The V call is TRBV28, the J call TRBJ2-3, with 7 bases aligning to TRBD2. CDR3 length equals 14 residues. Germline CDR1 MDHEN, CDR2 SYDVKM. Trimming cost V 6 bases and J 5 bases; bases outside gene matches: 8. The CDR3 loop is CASRAGVVGDTQYF. The CDR3 nucleotides read TGTGCCAGCAGGGCGGGAGTGGTGGGAGATACGCAGTATTTT.

This clonotype was found many times. J is TRBJ2-7 and V is TRBV12-3 or TRBV12-4; 8 positions match TRBD1. CDR3 length: 14 amino acids. V gave up 4 bases and J gave up 5 bases; unmatched junction bases: 7. CDR3 in amino acids: CASSSRQGWNEQYF. The DNA for the CDR3 is TGTGCCAGCAGTTCCCGACAGGGGTGGAACGAGCAGTACTTC.

To note about this clonotype: Since a much larger clone is just one base distant, this may be a read error. This chain connects TRBV4-3 to TRBJ1-5; no clear D. Per germline, CDR1 LGHNA and CDR2 YSLEER. The CDR3 length is 14 residues. The V and J ends lost 3 bases and 4 bases respectively, with 10 bases between them. CDR3 nucleotide sequence: TGCGCCAGCAGCCAGGGGTCAGTTAATCAGCCCCAGCATTTT. It codes for CASSQGSVNQPQHF.

This clonotype came up a few times. The genes are TRBV6-1 and TRBJ2-7; possible D gene TRBD1, 5 bases. Trimming took 6 bases from V and 2 from J, leaving 17 bases between them. This CDR3 has 15 residues. Germline CDR1 is MNHNS and CDR2 is SASEGT. CDR3 sequence reads: CASSHPRPGTYEQYF. Here the CDR3 DNA reads TGTGCCAGCAGCCACCCTCGGCCAGGGACCTACGAGCAGTACTTC.

This clonotype was picked up many times. This chain links TRBV7-2 with TRBJ2-1; D gene uncertain. This CDR3 contains 16 residues. The germline V gene encodes CDR1 SGHTA and CDR2 FQGNSA. V was trimmed by 0 bases and J by 2 bases, leaving 11 bases between them. CDR3 DNA sequence: TGTGCCAGCAGCTTAGCGGGTAGCATTGCCTACAATGAGCAGTTCTTC. Its translation is CASSLAGSIAYNEQFF.

This clonotype was seen a few times. V is TRBV11-2 and J is TRBJ2-4; 16 positions agree with TRBD2. The trim removed 5 bases at V and 1 base at J, leaving 8 bases unmatched. Germline V gene lookup returns CDR1 SGHAT and CDR2 FQNNGV. The CDR3 is made up of 19 amino acids. The chain's CDR3 is CASSETGLAGGLAKNIQYF. In DNA form, the CDR3 reads TGTGCCAGCAGCGAGACGGGACTAGCGGGGGGGTTGGCCAAAAACATTCAGTACTTC.